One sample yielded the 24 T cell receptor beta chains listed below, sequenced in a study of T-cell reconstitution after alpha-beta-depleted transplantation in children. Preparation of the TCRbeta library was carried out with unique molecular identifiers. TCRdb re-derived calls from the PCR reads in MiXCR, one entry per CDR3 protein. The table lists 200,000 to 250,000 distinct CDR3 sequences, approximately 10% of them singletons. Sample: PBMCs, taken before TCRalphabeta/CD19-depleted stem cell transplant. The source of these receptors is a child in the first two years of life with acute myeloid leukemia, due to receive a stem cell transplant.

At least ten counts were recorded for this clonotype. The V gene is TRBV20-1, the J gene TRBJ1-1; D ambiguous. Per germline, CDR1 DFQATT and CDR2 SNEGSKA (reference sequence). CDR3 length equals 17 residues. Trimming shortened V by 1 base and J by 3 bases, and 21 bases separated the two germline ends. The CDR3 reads CSARVEEPWTDYTEAFF. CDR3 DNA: TGCAGTGCTAGAGTCGAAGAGCCCTGGACTGACTACACTGAAGCTTTCTTT.

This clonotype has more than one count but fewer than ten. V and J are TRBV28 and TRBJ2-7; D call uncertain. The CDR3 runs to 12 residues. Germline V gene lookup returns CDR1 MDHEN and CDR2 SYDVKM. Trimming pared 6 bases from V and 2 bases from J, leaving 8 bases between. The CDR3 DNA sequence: TGTGCCAGCAGGGTAGGGACCTACGAGCAGTACTTC. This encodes CASRVGTYEQYF.

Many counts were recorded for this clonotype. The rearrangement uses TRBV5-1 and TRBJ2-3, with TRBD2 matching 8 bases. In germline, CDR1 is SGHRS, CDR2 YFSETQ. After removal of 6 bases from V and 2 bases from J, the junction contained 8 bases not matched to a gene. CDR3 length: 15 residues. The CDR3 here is CASTQREGNTDTQYF. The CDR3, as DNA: TGCGCCAGCACCCAACGGGAGGGGAACACAGATACGCAGTATTTT.

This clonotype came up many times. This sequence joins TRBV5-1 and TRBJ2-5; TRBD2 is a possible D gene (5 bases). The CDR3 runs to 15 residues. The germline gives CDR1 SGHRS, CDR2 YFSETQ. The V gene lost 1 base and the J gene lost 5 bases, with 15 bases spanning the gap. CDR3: CASSLLVVPGETQYF. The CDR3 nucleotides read TGCGCCAGCAGCTTGTTGGTAGTGCCGGGGGAGACCCAGTACTTC.

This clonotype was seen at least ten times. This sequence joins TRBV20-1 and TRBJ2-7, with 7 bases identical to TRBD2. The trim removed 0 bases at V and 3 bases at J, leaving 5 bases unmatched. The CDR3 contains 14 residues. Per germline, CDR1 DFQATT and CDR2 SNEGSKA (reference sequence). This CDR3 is CSARDGGSHYEQYF. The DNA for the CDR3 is TGCAGTGCTAGAGATGGCGGGAGCCACTACGAGCAGTACTTC.

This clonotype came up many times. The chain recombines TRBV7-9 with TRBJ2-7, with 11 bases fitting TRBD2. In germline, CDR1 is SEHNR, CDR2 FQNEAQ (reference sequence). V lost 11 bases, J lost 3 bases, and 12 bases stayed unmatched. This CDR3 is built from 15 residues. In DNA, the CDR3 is TGTGCCTCTCAGCGGTCCGGGACTAGCGGCTACGAGCAGTACTTC. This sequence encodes CASQRSGTSGYEQYF.

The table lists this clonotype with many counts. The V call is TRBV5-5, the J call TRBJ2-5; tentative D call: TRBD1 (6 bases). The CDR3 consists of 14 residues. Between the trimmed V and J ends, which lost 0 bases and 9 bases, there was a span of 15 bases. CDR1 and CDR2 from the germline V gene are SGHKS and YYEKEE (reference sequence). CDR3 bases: TGTGCCAGCAGCTTGGGACAGGAGTCGTCGGCCCAGTACTTC. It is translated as CASSLGQESSAQYF.

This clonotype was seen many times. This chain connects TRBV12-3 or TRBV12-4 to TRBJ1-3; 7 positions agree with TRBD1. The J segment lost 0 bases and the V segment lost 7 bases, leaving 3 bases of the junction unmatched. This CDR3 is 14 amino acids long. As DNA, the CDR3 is TGTGCCAGCAACGGACAGGCCTCTGGAAACACCATATATTTT. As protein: CASNGQASGNTIYF.

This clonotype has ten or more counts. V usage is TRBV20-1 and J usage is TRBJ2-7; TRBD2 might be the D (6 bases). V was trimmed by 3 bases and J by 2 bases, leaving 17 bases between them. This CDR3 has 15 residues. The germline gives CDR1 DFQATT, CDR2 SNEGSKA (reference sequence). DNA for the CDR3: TGCAGTGCTAGCTTGTCTAGCGCCAGGGCCTACGAGCAGTACTTC. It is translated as CSASLSSARAYEQYF.

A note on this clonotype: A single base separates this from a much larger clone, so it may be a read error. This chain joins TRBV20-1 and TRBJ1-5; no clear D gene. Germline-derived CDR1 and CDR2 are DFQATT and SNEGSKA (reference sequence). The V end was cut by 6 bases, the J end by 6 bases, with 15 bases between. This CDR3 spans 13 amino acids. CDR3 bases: TGCAGTGCCCAAAGAGGTTTCGGTCAGCCCCAGCATTTT. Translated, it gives CSAQRGFGQPQHF.

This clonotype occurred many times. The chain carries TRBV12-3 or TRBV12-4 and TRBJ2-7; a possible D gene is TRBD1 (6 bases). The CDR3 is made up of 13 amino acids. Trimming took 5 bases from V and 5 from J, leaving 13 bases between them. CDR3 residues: CASSDRDINEQYF. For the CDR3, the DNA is TGTGCCAGCAGTGACCGGGACATCAACGAGCAGTACTTC.

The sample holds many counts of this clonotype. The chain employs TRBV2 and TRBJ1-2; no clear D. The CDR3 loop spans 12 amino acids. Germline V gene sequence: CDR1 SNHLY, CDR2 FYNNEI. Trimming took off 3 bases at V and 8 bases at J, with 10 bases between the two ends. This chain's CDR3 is CASSDWGRGYTF. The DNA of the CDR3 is TGTGCCAGCAGTGACTGGGGAAGAGGCTACACCTTC.

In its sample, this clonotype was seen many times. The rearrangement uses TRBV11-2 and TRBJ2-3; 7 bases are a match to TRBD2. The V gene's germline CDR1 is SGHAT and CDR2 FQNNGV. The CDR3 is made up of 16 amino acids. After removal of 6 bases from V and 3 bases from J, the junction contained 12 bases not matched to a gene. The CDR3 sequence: CASRSRGDLATDTQYF. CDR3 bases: TGTGCCAGCAGATCCCGGGGGGACCTAGCGACAGATACGCAGTATTTT.

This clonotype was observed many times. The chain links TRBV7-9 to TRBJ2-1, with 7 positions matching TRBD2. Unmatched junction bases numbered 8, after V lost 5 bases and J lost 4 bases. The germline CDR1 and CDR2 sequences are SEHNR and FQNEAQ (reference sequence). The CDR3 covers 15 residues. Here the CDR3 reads CASSPGGSRYNEQFF. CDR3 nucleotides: TGTGCCAGCAGCCCGGGCGGGAGTCGGTACAATGAGCAGTTCTTC.

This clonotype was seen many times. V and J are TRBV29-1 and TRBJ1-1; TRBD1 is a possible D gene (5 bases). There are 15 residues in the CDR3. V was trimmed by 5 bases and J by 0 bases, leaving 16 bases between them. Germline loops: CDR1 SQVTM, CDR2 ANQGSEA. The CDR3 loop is CSVLTFRGVNTEAFF. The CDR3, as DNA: TGCAGCGTTCTTACATTCCGGGGGGTGAACACTGAAGCTTTCTTT.

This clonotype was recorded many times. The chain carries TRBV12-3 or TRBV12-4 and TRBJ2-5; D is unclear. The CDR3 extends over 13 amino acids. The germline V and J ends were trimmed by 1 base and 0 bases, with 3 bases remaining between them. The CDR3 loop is CASSLGNQETQYF. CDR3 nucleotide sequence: TGTGCCAGCAGTTTAGGGAACCAAGAGACCCAGTACTTC.

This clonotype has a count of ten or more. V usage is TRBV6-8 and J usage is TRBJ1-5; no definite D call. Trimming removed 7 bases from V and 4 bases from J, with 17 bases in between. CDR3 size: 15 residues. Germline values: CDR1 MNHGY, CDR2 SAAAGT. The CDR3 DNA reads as TGTGCCAGCAAAAGGTATCGGGGAGGGAATCAGCCCCAGCATTTT. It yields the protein CASKRYRGGNQPQHF.

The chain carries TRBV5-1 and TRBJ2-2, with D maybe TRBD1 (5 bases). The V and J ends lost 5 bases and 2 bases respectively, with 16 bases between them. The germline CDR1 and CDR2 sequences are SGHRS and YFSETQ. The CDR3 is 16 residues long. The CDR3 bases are TGCGCCAGCAGTTTACTCGACAGACCTAACACCGGGGAGCTGTTTTTT. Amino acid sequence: CASSLLDRPNTGELFF.

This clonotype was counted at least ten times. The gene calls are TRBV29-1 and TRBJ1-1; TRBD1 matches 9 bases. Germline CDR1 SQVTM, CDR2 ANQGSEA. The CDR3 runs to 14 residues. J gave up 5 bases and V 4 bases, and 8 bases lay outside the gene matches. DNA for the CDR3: TGCAGCGTTGGTGGACAGGGGTGGATAACTGAAGCTTTCTTT. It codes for CSVGGQGWITEAFF.

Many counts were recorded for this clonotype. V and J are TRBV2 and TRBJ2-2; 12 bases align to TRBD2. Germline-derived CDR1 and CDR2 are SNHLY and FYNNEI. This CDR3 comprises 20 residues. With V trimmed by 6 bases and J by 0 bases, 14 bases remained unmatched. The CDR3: CASRRVTGTSGFANTGELFF. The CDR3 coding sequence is TGTGCCAGCAGGAGGGTTACCGGGACTAGCGGGTTCGCGAACACCGGGGAGCTGTTTTTT.

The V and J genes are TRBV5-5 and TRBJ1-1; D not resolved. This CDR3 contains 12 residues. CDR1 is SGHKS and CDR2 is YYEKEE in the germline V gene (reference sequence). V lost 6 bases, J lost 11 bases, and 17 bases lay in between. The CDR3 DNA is TGTGCCAGCACCTCCACCCTAAGGGCGGCTTTCTTT. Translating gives CASTSTLRAAFF.

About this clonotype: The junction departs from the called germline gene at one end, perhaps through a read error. Here the CDR3 reads CSVRGTSGYNEQFF. CDR3 sequence (DNA): TGCAGTGTTAGAGGGACTAGCGGCTACAATGAGCAGTTCTTC. The chain carries TRBV20-1 and TRBJ2-1, with TRBD2 identical over 11 bases. The CDR3 sequence is 14 residues long. Germline V gene lookup returns CDR1 DFQATT and CDR2 SNEGSKA (reference sequence).

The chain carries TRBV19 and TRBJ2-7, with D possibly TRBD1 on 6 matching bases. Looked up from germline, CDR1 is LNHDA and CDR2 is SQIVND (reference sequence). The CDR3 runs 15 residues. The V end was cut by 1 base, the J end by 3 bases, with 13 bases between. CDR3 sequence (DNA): TGTGCCAGTAGTATAGGCTTGACAGGAGTCTACGAGCAGTACTTC. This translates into CASSIGLTGVYEQYF.

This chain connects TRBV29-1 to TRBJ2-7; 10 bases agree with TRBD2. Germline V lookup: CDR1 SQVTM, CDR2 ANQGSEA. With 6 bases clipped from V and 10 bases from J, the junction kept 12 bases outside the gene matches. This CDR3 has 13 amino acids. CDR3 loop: CSVSEREGLLQYF. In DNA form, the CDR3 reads TGCAGCGTGAGTGAGCGGGAGGGCCTTCTTCAGTACTTC.